This TCR beta chain was obtained from a study of blood T cell repertoires in COVID-19. Across the whole study: From T cells, B-cell-depleted T cells, or PBMCs came the material, which was cDNA or gDNA.

In the original processing: Amplification from reference gene primers served as the basis for estimated nucleated cell counts. Some clones are missing from TCRdb's copy, which holds only in-frame ones; the method was immunoSEQ multiplex PCR. From that table come the V and J calls and clone size; the DNA was used to work out D and trimming. The sample lists 60,000 to 90,000 clones; 80% to 85% were seen once. This CDR3 is built from 16 residues. Germline lookup yields CDR1 SGHTA and CDR2 FQGNSA. With 4 bases clipped from V and 10 bases from J, the junction kept 13 bases outside the gene matches. The chain combines TRBV7-2 with TRBJ1-6, with 7 bases aligning to TRBD1. Input material: peripheral blood. The receptor was derived from a man between 50 and 59 years old with acute or convalescent COVID-19. The CDR3 sequence: CASSSPPTGLRSPLHF. CDR3 bases: TGTGCCAGCAGCTCCCCCCCGACAGGGTTGAGGTCACCCCTCCACTTT.